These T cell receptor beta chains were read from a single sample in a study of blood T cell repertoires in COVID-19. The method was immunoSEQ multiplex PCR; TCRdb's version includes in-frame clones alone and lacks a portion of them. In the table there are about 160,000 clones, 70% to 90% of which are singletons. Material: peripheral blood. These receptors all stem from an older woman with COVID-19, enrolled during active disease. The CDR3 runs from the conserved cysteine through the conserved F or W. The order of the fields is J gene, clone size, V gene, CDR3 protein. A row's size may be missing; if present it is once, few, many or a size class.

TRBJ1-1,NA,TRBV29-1,CSVGQGFNTEAFF
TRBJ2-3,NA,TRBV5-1,CASRTLQSTDTQYF
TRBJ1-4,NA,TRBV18,CASSRTDSSNEKLFF
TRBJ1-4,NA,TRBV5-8,CASSPGQAWTNEKLFF
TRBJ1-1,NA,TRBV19,CASSIRGPNTEAFF
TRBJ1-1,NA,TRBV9,CASSPSPGDTEAFF
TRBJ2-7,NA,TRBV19,CASSPGTGPYEQYF
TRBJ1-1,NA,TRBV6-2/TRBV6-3,CASSDLGGADTEAFF
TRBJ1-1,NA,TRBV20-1,CSAPRGKAFF
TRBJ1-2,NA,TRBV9,CASSETGTANYGYTF
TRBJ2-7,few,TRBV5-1,CASSLYPGLEGAYEQYF
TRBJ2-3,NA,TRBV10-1,CASSEGRGSTDTQYF
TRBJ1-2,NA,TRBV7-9,CASSLGVNGYTF
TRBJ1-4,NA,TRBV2,CASYERNEKLFF
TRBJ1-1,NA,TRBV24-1,CATSDLETGVNTEAFF
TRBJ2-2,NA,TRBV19,CASSIIGTGGPGELFF
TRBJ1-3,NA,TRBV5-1,CASSYDIPSGNTIYF